Below, 14 T cell receptor beta chains from the same sample are listed, as sequenced in a study of T-cell reconstitution after alpha-beta-depleted transplantation in children. It was with unique molecular identifiers that the TCRbeta library was prepared. Via MiXCR, TCRdb re-called the PCR reads, giving one row per CDR3 protein. The sample lists about 640,000 distinct CDR3 sequences; over 15% were seen once. The input for sequencing was PBMCs from the stem cell graft donor, taken from the stem cell graft. These receptors all stem from a human donor who donated a stem cell graft to a child with acute myeloid leukemia.

The chain carries TRBV11-1 and TRBJ1-2, with no clear D. V gave up 4 bases and J gave up 2 bases, with 11 bases separating them. In germline, CDR1 is SGHAT, CDR2 FQDESV (reference sequence). This CDR3 region has 14 residues. The CDR3 here is CASSSDGGNYGYTF. In DNA, the CDR3 is TGTGCCAGCAGCTCTGACGGAGGGAACTATGGCTACACCTTC. The variable domain in full, with the rest retrieved from reference TRBV11-1 and TRBJ1-2, is EAEVAQSPRYKITEKSQAVAFWCDPISGHATLYWYRQILGQGPELLVQFQDESVVDDSQLPKDRFSAERLKGVDSTLKIQPAELGDSAMYLCASSSDGGNYGYTFGSGTRLTVV.

The table lists this clonotype with many counts. The genes are TRBV7-9 and TRBJ2-1; 11 nucleotides align to TRBD2. The length of the CDR3 is 15 residues. The V gene end was trimmed by 5 bases and the J gene end by 3 bases; junction bases not matched to a gene: 3. The germline CDR1 and CDR2 sequences are SEHNR and FQNEAQ (reference sequence). CDR3 residues: CASSLLAGDYNEQFF. The CDR3, as DNA: TGTGCCAGCAGCCTACTAGCGGGGGACTACAATGAGCAGTTCTTC.

This clonotype was observed a handful of times. This chain links TRBV25-1 with TRBJ1-1; D is undetermined. The ends were cut back, 6 bases at V and 1 base at J, with 12 bases in the middle. The V gene's germline CDR1 is MGHDK and CDR2 SYGVNS. This CDR3 comprises 14 residues. The CDR3 is CASSDVGRNTEAFF. CDR3 DNA sequence: TGTGCCAGCAGCGATGTGGGGAGGAACACTGAAGCTTTCTTT. The full variable domain, its missing parts supplied by reference TRBV25-1 and TRBJ1-1, is EADIYQTPRYLVIGTGKKITLECSQTMGHDKMYWYQQDPGMELHLIHYSYGVNSTEKGDLSSESTVSRIRTEHFPLTLESARPSHTSQYLCASSDVGRNTEAFFGQGTRLTVV.

The CDR3, as DNA: TGTGCCAGCACCGACAGCTCCATTGAAAAACTGTTTTTT. Its translation: CASTDSSIEKLFF. The rearrangement uses TRBV6-6 and TRBJ1-4; a possible D gene is TRBD1 (5 bases). Trimming cost V 7 bases and J 7 bases, with 13 bases left between them. From germline, CDR1 is MNHNY and CDR2 SVGAGI (reference sequence). CDR3 size: 13 residues.

The chain has TRBV20-1 and TRBJ2-5; D remains ambiguous. Trimming cost V 5 bases and J 7 bases, with 14 bases left between them. The germline V gene encodes CDR1 DFQATT and CDR2 SNEGSKA (reference sequence). The CDR3 extends over 12 amino acids. The CDR3 bases are TGCAGTGCTTCAAAGGAGAGAGGGACCCAGTACTTC. This codes for CSASKERGTQYF.

This clonotype has a count of ten or more. The chain has TRBV10-3 and TRBJ2-5; D unresolved. Germline V gene lookup returns CDR1 ENHRY and CDR2 SYGVKD. The CDR3 is 13 amino acids. Trimming took off 9 bases at V and 1 base at J, with 12 bases between the two ends. The CDR3 coding sequence is TGTGCCATAGCGAAGGTCCCCCAAGAGACCCAGTACTTC. Amino acid sequence: CAIAKVPQETQYF.

The V gene is TRBV6-4, the J gene TRBJ2-7; 14 nucleotides align to TRBD2. The germline CDR1 and CDR2 sequences are MRHNA and SNTAGT. Germline trimming cut 1 base from V and 0 bases from J; bases unmatched to any gene: 8. This CDR3 is 19 amino acids long. CDR3 region: CASSDYGTSGGDSSYEQYV. DNA of the CDR3: TGTGCCAGCAGTGACTACGGGACTAGCGGGGGCGATAGCTCCTACGAGCAGTACGTC.

This clonotype turned up a few times. The chain joins TRBV5-1 to TRBJ1-2, with D unresolved. Trimming removed 2 bases from V and 2 bases from J, with 10 bases in between. Germline assignment: CDR1 SGHRS and CDR2 YFSETQ. The CDR3 is 14 amino acids. The CDR3 loop is CASSFPGENYGYTF. The CDR3, as DNA: TGCGCCAGCAGCTTCCCGGGAGAAAACTATGGCTACACCTTC.

V and J are TRBV6-2 or TRBV6-3 and TRBJ1-5; D gene uncertain. V was trimmed by 5 bases and J by 5 bases, leaving 10 bases between them. The V gene's germline CDR1 is MNHEY and CDR2 SVGEGT. CDR3 length: 13 amino acids. CDR3 DNA: TGTGCCAGCAGTCAGACCTTCCATCAGCCCCAGCATTTT. Translation gives CASSQTFHQPQHF.

The sample holds many counts of this clonotype. The V call is TRBV12-3 or TRBV12-4, the J call TRBJ2-1, with TRBD2 as a possible D gene (5 bases). The CDR3 is 12 amino acids. Trimming took off 7 bases at V and 6 bases at J, with 10 bases between the two ends. The CDR3 DNA reads as TGTGCCAGCACCTCGAGCGGCAATGAGCAGTTCTTC. Translation: CASTSSGNEQFF.

This clonotype occurred a few times. V is TRBV7-2 and J is TRBJ1-2; TRBD1 matches 8 bases. The J segment lost 8 bases and the V segment lost 5 bases, leaving 7 bases of the junction unmatched. Germline loops: CDR1 SGHTA, CDR2 FQGNSA. CDR3 length: 13 amino acids. CDR3 DNA: TGTGCCAGCAGCCCATCCAGGGGGCGGGGCTACACCTTC. It encodes CASSPSRGRGYTF.

This clonotype occurred a few times. The rearrangement joins TRBV12-3 or TRBV12-4 to TRBJ2-7; D is ambiguous. V was cut by 7 bases and J by 2 bases, with 12 bases left in between. CDR3 length: 13 residues. Here the CDR3 DNA reads TGTGCCAGCACTTCCGTGGGTCCCTACGAGCAGTACTTC. The encoded protein is CASTSVGPYEQYF.

In this sample, this clonotype turned up many times. The chain links TRBV5-5 to TRBJ2-3; D might be TRBD2 (6 bases). Per germline, CDR1 SGHKS and CDR2 YYEKEE (reference sequence). V shed 6 bases and J shed 5 bases, with 16 bases lying between them. This CDR3 contains 14 residues. The CDR3 DNA reads TGTGCCAGCACCCAGGTTCTAGCGAGAGATACGCAGTATTTT. Protein product: CASTQVLARDTQYF.

The J gene is TRBJ2-3, the V gene TRBV5-1, with 9 bases identical to TRBD1. CDR1 and CDR2 from the germline V gene are SGHRS and YFSETQ. V lost 0 bases and J lost 2; bases outside the gene matches: 4. The CDR3 is 16 residues long. CDR3 loop: CASSLGTGEDTDTQYF. CDR3 DNA sequence: TGCGCCAGCAGCTTGGGGACAGGGGAAGACACAGATACGCAGTATTTT. Full variable domain (outside the CDR3, taken from reference TRBV5-1 and TRBJ2-3): KAGVTQTPRYLIKTRGQQVTLSCSPISGHRSVSWYQQTPGQGLQFLFEYFSETQRNKGNFPGRFSGRQFSNSRSEMNVSTLELGDSALYLCASSLGTGEDTDTQYFGPGTRLTVL.